These 17 T cell receptor beta chains were sequenced from one sample in a study of control samples from healthy donors and cancer patients. Generated by immunoSEQ multiplex PCR, the TCRdb table keeps only in-frame clones and is missing some. The sample records some 100,000 clones, more than 75% being singletons. The source material was blood. The origin of the receptors is a woman aged 50 to 65 in good health.

V and J are TRBV9 and TRBJ1-5; possibly TRBD1 for D (5 bases). V shed 1 base and J shed 0 bases, with 8 bases lying between them. The CDR3 length is 15 residues. Germline V CDR1 and CDR2: SGDLS, YYNGEE. The CDR3 DNA reads as TGTGCCAGCAGCGTATCAGGGTATAGCAATCAGCCCCAGCATTTT. It translates to CASSVSGYSNQPQHF.

The table lists this clone with a count of one. The chain has TRBV18 and TRBJ2-5, with 7 positions matching TRBD1. The CDR3 consists of 16 residues. CDR1 and CDR2 from the germline V gene are KGHSH and LQKENI. V lost 3 bases and J lost 0; bases outside the gene matches: 7. CDR3 sequence (DNA): TGTGCCAGCTCACCCTTATGGGACAGCAACCAAGAGACCCAGTACTTC. This sequence encodes CASSPLWDSNQETQYF.

The sample holds one count of this clone. The CDR3 region is CASSPPGRRMNTEAFF. The CDR3 DNA reads as TGTGCCAGCAGTCCGCCGGGGAGGAGAATGAACACTGAAGCTTTCTTT. V usage is TRBV28 and J usage is TRBJ1-1; D not resolved. The CDR3 sequence is 16 residues long. The germline V gene encodes CDR1 MDHEN and CDR2 SYDVKM. V shed 5 bases and J shed 0 bases, with 16 bases lying between them.

The V gene is TRBV10-3, the J gene TRBJ1-1, with D maybe TRBD1 (5 bases). From germline, CDR1 is ENHRY and CDR2 SYGVKD. V dropped 4 bases and J dropped 1 base, with 22 bases sitting between them. The CDR3 is made up of 18 amino acids. The CDR3, as DNA: TGTGCCATCAGTGCTCTCCCTAATTGGCAAGGACAGAACACTGAAGCTTTCTTT. Protein: CAISALPNWQGQNTEAFF.

The V call is TRBV3-1 (or the pseudogene TRBV3-2), the J call TRBJ2-1; a weak D match, TRBD1 (5 bases). Trimming removed 4 bases at V and 0 bases at J, with 10 bases between. CDR1 is LGHDT and CDR2 is YNNKEL in the germline V gene (reference sequence). The CDR3 covers 15 residues. The CDR3 spells CASSRGASSYNEQFF. CDR3 bases: TGTGCCAGCAGCCGTGGGGCAAGCTCCTACAATGAGCAGTTCTTC.

V and J are TRBV25-1 and TRBJ1-6; no clear D gene. CDR1 is MGHDK, CDR2 SYGVNS, per germline. The V gene lost 2 bases and the J gene lost 5 bases, with 4 bases spanning the gap. The CDR3 is 13 amino acids. The CDR3 here is CASSEVDNSPLHF. Written as DNA, the CDR3 is TGTGCCAGCAGTGAAGTAGATAATTCACCCCTCCACTTT.

The genes are TRBV18 and TRBJ2-1; D remains ambiguous. CDR3 length equals 14 residues. The germline gives CDR1 KGHSH, CDR2 LQKENI. The germline V and J ends were trimmed by 2 bases and 5 bases, with 10 bases remaining between them. The CDR3 DNA is TGTGCCAGCTCACCAGGCCAGAACGACAATGAGCAGTTCTTC. It is translated as CASSPGQNDNEQFF.

The rearrangement joins TRBV27 to TRBJ2-3; D unclear. This CDR3 comprises 13 residues. With 3 bases removed from V and 3 bases from J, the gap between germline ends came to 7 bases. From germline, CDR1 is MNHEY and CDR2 SMNVEV (reference sequence). DNA for the CDR3: TGTGCCAGCAGTTTCCAGGCAACAGATACGCAGTATTTT. As protein: CASSFQATDTQYF.

This clone was counted a few times. V is TRBV2 and J is TRBJ1-2; D call uncertain. With 6 bases removed from V and 2 bases from J, the gap between germline ends came to 10 bases. Germline loops: CDR1 SNHLY, CDR2 FYNNEI. The CDR3 runs 13 residues. In DNA form, the CDR3 reads TGTGCCAGCAGGGTACCGACGAACTATGGCTACACCTTC. It yields the protein CASRVPTNYGYTF.

The chain has TRBV7-9 and TRBJ1-5; no clear D gene. Germline-derived CDR1 and CDR2 are SEHNR and FQNEAQ (reference sequence). The V gene lost 4 bases and the J gene lost 4 bases, with 11 bases spanning the gap. The CDR3 sequence is 14 residues long. The CDR3 DNA sequence: TGTGCCAGCAGCTCGGGAGCGATGAATCAGCCCCAGCATTTT. Its protein product is CASSSGAMNQPQHF.

J is TRBJ1-5 and V is TRBV11-2; D is ambiguous. CDR1 and CDR2 from the germline V gene are SGHAT and FQNNGV. V lost 5 bases and J 0 bases, leaving 11 bases between the germline ends. This CDR3 region has 15 residues. This CDR3 reads CASSPDGYSNQPQHF. CDR3 DNA: TGTGCCAGCAGCCCCGACGGCTATAGCAATCAGCCCCAGCATTTT.

This clone appeared a single time. The CDR3 sequence is CASSGLYYNEQFF. Written as DNA, the CDR3 is TGTGCCAGCAGTGGGCTTTATTACAATGAGCAGTTCTTC. This chain uses TRBV6-4 with TRBJ2-1; D remains unclear. V was cut by 4 bases and J by 4 bases, with 8 bases left in between. This CDR3 has 13 amino acids. Per germline, CDR1 MRHNA and CDR2 SNTAGT.

This clone was counted once. In DNA form, the CDR3 reads TGTGCCAGCAGTTACTCCCCCGGTAGCAATGAGCAGTTCTTC. The encoded protein is CASSYSPGSNEQFF. The chain carries TRBV6-2 or TRBV6-3 and TRBJ2-1; D is uncertain. V shed 0 bases and J shed 6 bases, with 9 bases lying between them. Looked up from germline, CDR1 is MNHEY and CDR2 is SVGEGT. The CDR3 consists of 14 residues.

The chain carries TRBV4-1 and TRBJ2-1, with unresolved D. Germline V gene lookup returns CDR1 MGHRA and CDR2 YSYEKL. Trimming left V 0 bases short and J 5 bases short, with 17 bases between. The CDR3 length is 17 residues. As DNA, the CDR3 is TGCGCCAGCAGCCAAGATCTTTCAGACGCCGAGGACAATGAGCAGTTCTTC. Amino acids: CASSQDLSDAEDNEQFF.

The V gene is TRBV2, the J gene TRBJ1-5; 9 nucleotides agree with TRBD1. Germline V gene sequence: CDR1 SNHLY, CDR2 FYNNEI. This CDR3 has 16 amino acids. V lost 7 bases and J lost 2; bases outside the gene matches: 9. As DNA, the CDR3 is TGTGCCAGCACGTCTACAGGGGGCCTTGGCAATCAGCCCCAGCATTTT. Protein product: CASTSTGGLGNQPQHF.

The chain is built from TRBV2 and TRBJ2-2, with 8 bases lining up with TRBD1. Unmatched junction bases numbered 8, after V lost 4 bases and J lost 7 bases. This CDR3 contains 15 residues. Looked up from germline, CDR1 is SNHLY and CDR2 is FYNNEI. This CDR3 is CASSASGQGNGELFF. CDR3 DNA: TGTGCCAGCAGTGCCTCCGGACAGGGTAACGGGGAGCTGTTTTTT.

The chain recombines TRBV20-1 with TRBJ1-1, with 7 bases aligning to TRBD1. This CDR3 comprises 13 residues. The ends lost 3 bases at V and 2 bases at J; junction bases unmatched: 3. Germline CDR1 reads DFQATT; CDR2 reads SNEGSKA (reference sequence). The CDR3 DNA sequence: TGCAGTGCTAGTAAGGGGGCTAACACTGAAGCTTTCTTT. It yields the protein CSASKGANTEAFF.